This T cell receptor beta chain was identified in a study of T cells in Graves' hyperthyroidism and ophthalmopathy. Findings and limits, study-wide: Also found in blood were most expanded thyroid clonotypes above 0.001. Ophthalmopathy got predicted by the model a median approximately 6 months before its onset.

The study left out patients who had uncontrolled infection, other autoimmune disease, pregnancy or lactation. The CDR3 runs to 14 residues. Looked up from germline, CDR1 is SGHRS and CDR2 is YFSETQ. As for this clonotype: The antigen is unknown. Germline is not matched at one junction end, which may reflect a read error.

Regions amplified from RNA transcripts were the TCR beta CDR3 regions. The HTBI primer set drove a first-round RT-PCR of the TCR CDR3. TCRdb itself ran the multiplex PCR reads through MiXCR, one entry per CDR3 protein. The profile shows about 290,000 distinct CDR3 sequences, 13% of them singletons. The genes are TRBV5-1 and TRBJ2-5; D call uncertain. This receptor was identified in a woman aged 25 to 39 with Graves' hyperthyroidism that later progressed to Graves' ophthalmopathy. The sample was blood. CDR3 nucleotide sequence: TGCGCCAGCGGCTTTTCCGGGCAGCAAGAGACCCAGTACTTC. Translating gives CASGFSGQQETQYF. Drawing the rest from reference TRBV5-1 and TRBJ2-5, the complete variable domain is KAGVTQTPRYLIKTRGQQVTLSCSPISGHRSVSWYQQTPGQGLQFLFEYFSETQRNKGNFPGRFSGRQFSNSRSEMNVSTLELGDSALYLCASGFSGQQETQYFGPGTRLLVL.